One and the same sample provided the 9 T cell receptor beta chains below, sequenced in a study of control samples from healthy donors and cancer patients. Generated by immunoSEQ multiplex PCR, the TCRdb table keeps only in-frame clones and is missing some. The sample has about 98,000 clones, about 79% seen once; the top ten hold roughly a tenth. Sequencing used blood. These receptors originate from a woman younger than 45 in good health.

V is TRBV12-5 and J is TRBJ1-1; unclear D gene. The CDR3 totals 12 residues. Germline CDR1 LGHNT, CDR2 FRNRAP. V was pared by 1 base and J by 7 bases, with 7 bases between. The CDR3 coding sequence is TGTGCTAGTGGTTTGGGACAATATGAAGCTTTCTTT. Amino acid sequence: CASGLGQYEAFF.

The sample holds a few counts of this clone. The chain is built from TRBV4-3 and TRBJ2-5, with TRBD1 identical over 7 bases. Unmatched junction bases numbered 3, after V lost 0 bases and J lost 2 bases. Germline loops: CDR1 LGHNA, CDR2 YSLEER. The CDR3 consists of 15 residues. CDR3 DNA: TGCGCCAGCAGCCAAGAAGGGGGCAGGCAAGAGACCCAGTACTTC. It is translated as CASSQEGGRQETQYF.

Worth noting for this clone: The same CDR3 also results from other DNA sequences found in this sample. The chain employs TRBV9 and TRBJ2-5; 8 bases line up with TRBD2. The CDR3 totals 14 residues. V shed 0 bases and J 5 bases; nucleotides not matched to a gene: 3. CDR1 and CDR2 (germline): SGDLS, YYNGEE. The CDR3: CASSVAGGQETQYF. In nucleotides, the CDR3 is TGTGCCAGCAGCGTAGCGGGGGGGCAGGAGACCCAGTACTTC.

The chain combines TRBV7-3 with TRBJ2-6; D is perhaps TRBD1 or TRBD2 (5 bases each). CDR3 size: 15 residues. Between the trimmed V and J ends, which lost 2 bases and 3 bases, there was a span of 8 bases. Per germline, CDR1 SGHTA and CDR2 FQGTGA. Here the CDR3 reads CASSLGGVGANVLTF. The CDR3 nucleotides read TGTGCCAGCAGCTTAGGGGGTGTTGGGGCCAACGTCCTGACTTTC.

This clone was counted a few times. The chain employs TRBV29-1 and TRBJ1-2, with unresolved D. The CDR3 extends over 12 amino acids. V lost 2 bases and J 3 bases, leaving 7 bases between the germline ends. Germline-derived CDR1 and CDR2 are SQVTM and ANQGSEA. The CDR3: CSVESGDYGYTF. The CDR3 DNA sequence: TGCAGCGTTGAAAGCGGAGACTATGGCTACACCTTC.

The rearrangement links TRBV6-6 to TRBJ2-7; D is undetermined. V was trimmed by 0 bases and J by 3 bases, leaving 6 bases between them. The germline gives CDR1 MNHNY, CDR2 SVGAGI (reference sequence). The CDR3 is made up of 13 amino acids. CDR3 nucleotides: TGTGCCAGCAGTTACTCAGCAGTCTACGAGCAGTACTTC. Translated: CASSYSAVYEQYF.

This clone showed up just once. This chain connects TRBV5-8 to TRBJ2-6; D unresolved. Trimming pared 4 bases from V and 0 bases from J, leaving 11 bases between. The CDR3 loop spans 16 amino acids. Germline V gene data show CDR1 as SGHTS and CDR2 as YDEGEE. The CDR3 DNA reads TGTGCCAGCAGCACCGCACAGTTCTCTGGGGCCAACGTCCTGACTTTC. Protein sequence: CASSTAQFSGANVLTF.

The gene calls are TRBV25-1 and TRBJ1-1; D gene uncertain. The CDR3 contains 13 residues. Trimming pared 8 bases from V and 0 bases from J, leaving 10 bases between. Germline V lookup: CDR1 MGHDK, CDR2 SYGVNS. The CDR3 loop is CASVEPLNTEAFF. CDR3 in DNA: TGTGCCAGCGTTGAGCCTTTGAACACTGAAGCTTTCTTT.

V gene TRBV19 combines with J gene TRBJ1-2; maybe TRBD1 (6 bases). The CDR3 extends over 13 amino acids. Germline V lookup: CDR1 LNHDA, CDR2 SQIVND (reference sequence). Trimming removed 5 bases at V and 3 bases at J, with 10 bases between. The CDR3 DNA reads TGTGCCAGTAGTGGCGGGACACACTATGGCTACACCTTC. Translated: CASSGGTHYGYTF.